Each of the 2 T cell receptor beta chains below was sequenced from the same sample in a study of blood T cell repertoires in COVID-19. Generated by immunoSEQ multiplex PCR, the TCRdb table keeps only in-frame clones and is missing some. Of about 80,000 clones detected, around 86% appear once; the ten largest clones hold approximately 8.7%. Sequencing was done on a sample of peripheral blood. The receptors shown here come from a human donor in a cohort sampled during active COVID-19.

The V and J genes are TRBV9 and TRBJ1-1; D remains ambiguous. CDR1 and CDR2 from the germline V gene are SGDLS and YYNGEE. This CDR3 has 14 amino acids. Trimming stripped 0 bases from V and 1 base from J, with 7 bases between. CDR3 DNA sequence: TGTGCCAGCAGCGTAGGGCCGGGGAACACTGAAGCTTTCTTT. Translated, it gives CASSVGPGNTEAFF.

CDR3 in DNA: TGTGCCAGCAGCCTACCTCTAACAGGGACTATGGACTACACCTTC. Translation gives CASSLPLTGTMDYTF. This rearrangement joins TRBV7-9 to TRBJ1-2; the D gene is possibly TRBD1 (6 bases). Germline CDR1 and CDR2: SEHNR and FQNEAQ (reference sequence). The V end lost 5 bases, the J end lost 10 bases, and 23 bases lay between the germline ends. The CDR3 runs to 15 residues. Together with reference TRBV7-9 and TRBJ1-2, the CDR3 gives the full variable domain: DTGVSQNPRHKITKRGQNVTFRCDPISEHNRLYWYRQTLGQGPEFLTYFQNEAQLEKSRLLSDRFSAERPKGSFSTLEIQRTEQGDSAMYLCASSLPLTGTMDYTFGSGTRLTVV.